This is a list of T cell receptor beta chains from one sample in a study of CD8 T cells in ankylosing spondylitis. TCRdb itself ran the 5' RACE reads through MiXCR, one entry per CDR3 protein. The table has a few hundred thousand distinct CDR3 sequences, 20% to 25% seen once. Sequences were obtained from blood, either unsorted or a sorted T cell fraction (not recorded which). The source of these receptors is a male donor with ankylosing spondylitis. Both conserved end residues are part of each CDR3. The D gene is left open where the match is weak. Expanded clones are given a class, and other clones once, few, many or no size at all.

CDR3nt: TGCAGTGCTTGGGACAGGAGCTACGAGCAGTACTTC
CDR3aa: CSAWDRSYEQYF
abundance: few
j_gene: TRBJ2-7
d_gene: TRBD1
v_gene: TRBV20-1

CDR3nt: TGTGCCAGCTCACCGAACAGGGGGGACACCGGGGAGCTGTTTTTT
CDR3aa: CASSPNRGDTGELFF
abundance: few
j_gene: TRBJ2-2
d_gene: TRBD1
v_gene: TRBV18

CDR3nt: TGCAGCGGAAGACTAGCGGGAGTCGTAGGGAATGAGCAGTTCTTC
CDR3aa: CSGRLAGVVGNEQFF
abundance: -
j_gene: TRBJ2-1
d_gene: TRBD2
v_gene: TRBV29-1

CDR3nt: TGTGCCAGCAGCCTACCAGCGTTCAATGAGCAGTTCTTC
CDR3aa: CASSLPAFNEQFF
abundance: -
j_gene: TRBJ2-1
d_gene: -
v_gene: TRBV11-3

CDR3nt: TGTGCCAGCAGCCATAGCGGGAGGGCCACAAACGGGGAGCTGTTTTTT
CDR3aa: CASSHSGRATNGELFF
abundance: -
j_gene: TRBJ2-2
d_gene: TRBD2
v_gene: TRBV3-1

CDR3nt: TGCAGTGCCCGAGGTGGGGTAGCACGCGAGCAGTACTTC
CDR3aa: CSARGGVAREQYF
abundance: -
j_gene: TRBJ2-7
d_gene: -
v_gene: TRBV20-1

CDR3nt: TGTGCCTGGAGTCAGGTCTACAATGAGCAGTTCTTC
CDR3aa: CAWSQVYNEQFF
abundance: -
j_gene: TRBJ2-1
d_gene: -
v_gene: TRBV30

CDR3nt: TGTGCCAGCAGCGTAGCGCACAGGGTCGGCACAGATACGCAGTATTTT
CDR3aa: CASSVAHRVGTDTQYF
abundance: -
j_gene: TRBJ2-3
d_gene: -
v_gene: TRBV9

CDR3nt: TGTGCCAGCAGCGCTTCCGACGAGCGAACATCTACGGTGCAGTACTTC
CDR3aa: CASSASDERTSTVQYF
abundance: -
j_gene: TRBJ2-7
d_gene: -
v_gene: TRBV9

CDR3nt: TGTGCCAGCAGTGAGAGGGACAGGGACTACGAGCAGTACTTC
CDR3aa: CASSERDRDYEQYF
abundance: -
j_gene: TRBJ2-7
d_gene: TRBD1
v_gene: TRBV6-1

CDR3nt: TGCGCCAGCAGCCAGGGGGAGGGGATATCCTACAATGAGCAGTTCTTC
CDR3aa: CASSQGEGISYNEQFF
abundance: -
j_gene: TRBJ2-1
d_gene: TRBD2
v_gene: TRBV4-1

CDR3nt: TGTGCCAGCAGCTTAAAGACAAGGGGACGGCGGAATGAAAAACTGTTTTTT
CDR3aa: CASSLKTRGRRNEKLFF
abundance: -
j_gene: TRBJ1-4
d_gene: -
v_gene: TRBV7-8

CDR3nt: TGTGCCAGCGGCCAGGGGGGCCTGGGGGGTTCACCCCTCCACTTT
CDR3aa: CASGQGGLGGSPLHF
abundance: -
j_gene: TRBJ1-6
d_gene: TRBD1
v_gene: TRBV25-1

CDR3nt: TGTGCCAGCAGCTCTGAACTCGGACAGGGTAACTACAATGAGCAGTTCTTC
CDR3aa: CASSSELGQGNYNEQFF
abundance: few
j_gene: TRBJ2-1
d_gene: TRBD1
v_gene: TRBV7-9